The following is a TCR beta chain sequence with its context. CDR1 SGDLS and CDR2 YYNGEE come from the germline V gene. V lost 0 bases and J 8 bases, leaving 8 bases between the germline ends. This CDR3 is built from 13 residues. The data are from a study of blood T cell repertoires in COVID-19. Original analysis: Estimation of nucleated cell counts relied on the amplification of reference gene primers. Produced via immunoSEQ multiplex PCR; TCRdb's table is partial and in-frame only. Clone size and V and J calls were adopted from that table, with D and trimming inferred from the DNA. The sample has hundreds of thousands of clones, roughly 91% seen once; the top ten hold 2% to 2.5%.

The chain combines TRBV9 with TRBJ1-4; a possible D gene is TRBD1 (6 bases). The material sequenced was PBMCs or T cells enriched from blood (not recorded which). The receptor was derived from a woman aged 60-75 years in a cohort exposed to, infected with or recovered from COVID-19 (not recorded which). The chain's CDR3 is CASSVGQEEKLFF. CDR3 coding DNA: TGTGCCAGCAGCGTAGGACAGGAAGAAAAACTGTTTTTT.